The clone carrying this TCR beta chain has only one observation. The data were produced by immunoSEQ multiplex PCR, yet TCRdb's version contains in-frame clones alone and is incomplete. The sample has about 200,000 clones, approximately 94% seen once. The V end lost 6 bases, the J end lost 6 bases, and 19 bases lay between the germline ends. Germline loops: CDR1 MNHEY, CDR2 SMNVEV (reference sequence). The length of the CDR3 is 15 residues. The sample comes from a study of blood T cell repertoires in COVID-19. This rearrangement joins TRBV27 to TRBJ2-3; D possibly corresponds to TRBD2 (6 bases). What was sequenced was peripheral blood. The sequence was collected from a young man with COVID-19, enrolled during active disease. CDR3 coding DNA: TGTGCCAGCAGCACACCCTCACTAGCAAGGGATACGCAGTATTTT. The encoded protein is CASSTPSLARDTQYF.